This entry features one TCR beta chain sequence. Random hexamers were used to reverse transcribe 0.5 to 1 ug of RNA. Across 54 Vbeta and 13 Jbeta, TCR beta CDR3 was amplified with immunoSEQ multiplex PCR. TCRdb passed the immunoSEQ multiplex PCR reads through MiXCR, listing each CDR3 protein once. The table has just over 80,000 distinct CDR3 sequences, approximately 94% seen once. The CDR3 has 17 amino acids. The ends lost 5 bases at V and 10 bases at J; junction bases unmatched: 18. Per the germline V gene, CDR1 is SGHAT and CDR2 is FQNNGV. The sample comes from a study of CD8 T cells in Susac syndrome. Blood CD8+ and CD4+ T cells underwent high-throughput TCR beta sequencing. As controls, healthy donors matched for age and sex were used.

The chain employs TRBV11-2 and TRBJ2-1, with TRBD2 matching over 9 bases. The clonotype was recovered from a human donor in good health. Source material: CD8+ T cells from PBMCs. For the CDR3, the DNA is TGTGCCAGCAGCCCCGGAACCTCGCTAGCGGGATTAGGAGAGCAGTTCTTC. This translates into CASSPGTSLAGLGEQFF.